The rows below give T cell receptor beta chains drawn from one sample of a study of blood T cell repertoires in COVID-19. This table comes from immunoSEQ multiplex PCR, and its TCRdb copy is limited to in-frame clones, with some not included. The top ten hold 5.1% of the sample, which has around 210,000 clones, 65% to 90% seen once. The sample was peripheral blood. The origin of the receptors is a man aged 50 to 60 with COVID-19, enrolled during active disease. Each CDR3 is given with its conserved first and last residue. The D gene is left open where the match is weak. Some rows mark clone size as missing; the rest say once, few, many or name a class of expanded clone.

j_call: TRBJ2-3
v_call: TRBV9
clone_size: -
d_call: TRBD2
cdr3_aa: CASSVRRGGCTDTQYF
cdr3_nt: TGTGCCAGCAGCGTAAGGCGGGGGGGTTGCACAGATACGCAGTATTTT

j_call: TRBJ2-7
v_call: TRBV11-2
clone_size: -
d_call: TRBD2
cdr3_aa: CASSLERTSSYEQYF
cdr3_nt: TGTGCCAGCAGCTTAGAAAGGACTAGTTCCTACGAGCAGTACTTC

j_call: TRBJ1-1
v_call: TRBV3-1/TRBV3-2
clone_size: -
d_call: -
cdr3_aa: CASSPNNPTEAFF
cdr3_nt: TGTGCCAGCAGCCCTAATAACCCAACTGAAGCTTTCTTT

j_call: TRBJ1-1
v_call: TRBV6-5
clone_size: -
d_call: -
cdr3_aa: CASSYSQNTEAFF
cdr3_nt: TGTGCCAGCAGTTACTCCCAGAACACTGAAGCTTTCTTT

j_call: TRBJ1-4
v_call: TRBV5-1
clone_size: -
d_call: -
cdr3_aa: CASSPRAGTNEKLFF
cdr3_nt: TGCGCCAGCAGCCCCAGGGCTGGAACTAATGAAAAACTGTTTTTT

j_call: TRBJ2-1
v_call: TRBV5-1
clone_size: -
d_call: TRBD2
cdr3_aa: CASKSGGNHNEQFF
cdr3_nt: TGCGCCAGCAAGAGCGGGGGAAACCACAATGAGCAGTTCTTC

j_call: TRBJ2-1
v_call: TRBV19
clone_size: -
d_call: -
cdr3_aa: CASSPRGASYNEQFF
cdr3_nt: TGTGCCAGTAGTCCTCGGGGGGCCTCCTACAATGAGCAGTTCTTC

j_call: TRBJ2-2
v_call: TRBV5-4
clone_size: once
d_call: TRBD1
cdr3_aa: CASSSGQGPTGELFF
cdr3_nt: TGTGCCAGCAGCTCCGGACAGGGTCCCACCGGGGAGCTGTTTTTT

j_call: TRBJ1-6
v_call: TRBV7-2
clone_size: -
d_call: -
cdr3_aa: CASSFSVRLNSPLHF
cdr3_nt: TGTGCCAGCAGCTTCTCTGTCAGGCTTAATTCACCCCTCCACTTT

j_call: TRBJ2-7
v_call: TRBV29-1
clone_size: -
d_call: -
cdr3_aa: CSVEKGGGGLYEQYF
cdr3_nt: TGCAGCGTTGAAAAGGGCGGGGGCGGACTATACGAGCAGTACTTC

j_call: TRBJ2-7
v_call: TRBV9
clone_size: -
d_call: TRBD2
cdr3_aa: CASSSGGGGSSYEQYF
cdr3_nt: TGTGCCAGCAGCTCCGGCGGCGGGGGGAGCTCCTACGAGCAGTACTTC

j_call: TRBJ2-1
v_call: TRBV12-3/TRBV12-4
clone_size: -
d_call: -
cdr3_aa: CASSLRADEQFF
cdr3_nt: TGTGCCAGCAGTTTGAGGGCTGATGAGCAGTTCTTC

j_call: TRBJ1-4
v_call: TRBV7-9
clone_size: -
d_call: -
cdr3_aa: CASSPVGTNEKLFF
cdr3_nt: TGTGCCAGCAGCCCGGTTGGAACTAATGAAAAACTGTTTTTT

j_call: TRBJ1-1
v_call: TRBV27
clone_size: -
d_call: -
cdr3_aa: CASSLFVGGLREAFF
cdr3_nt: TGTGCCAGCAGTTTATTTGTGGGGGGGCTTAGGGAAGCTTTCTTT

j_call: TRBJ2-7
v_call: TRBV7-2
clone_size: -
d_call: -
cdr3_aa: CASSLQGTYEQYF
cdr3_nt: TGTGCCAGCAGCTTACAGGGAACATACGAGCAGTACTTC

j_call: TRBJ2-5
v_call: TRBV12-3/TRBV12-4
clone_size: -
d_call: -
cdr3_aa: CASSSEGASQYF
cdr3_nt: TGTGCCAGCAGTTCGGAGGGGGCCAGCCAGTACTTC

j_call: TRBJ2-2
v_call: TRBV30
clone_size: few
d_call: TRBD1
cdr3_aa: CASKGQGSTGELFF
cdr3_nt: TGTGCCTCAAAGGGACAGGGGTCCACCGGGGAGCTGTTTTTT

j_call: TRBJ2-3
v_call: TRBV14
clone_size: -
d_call: TRBD2
cdr3_aa: CASSQTRGGGATDTQYF
cdr3_nt: TGTGCCAGCAGCCAAACCCGGGGCGGGGGGGCCACAGATACGCAGTATTTT

j_call: TRBJ2-3
v_call: TRBV7-3
clone_size: -
d_call: TRBD2
cdr3_aa: CASSSNQRGTTDTQYF
cdr3_nt: TGTGCCAGCAGCTCAAACCAGCGGGGGACCACAGATACGCAGTATTTT

j_call: TRBJ2-1
v_call: TRBV5-1
clone_size: once
d_call: -
cdr3_aa: CASSPPAGLSGTNEQFF
cdr3_nt: TGCGCCAGCAGCCCGCCCGCCGGACTTTCCGGAACGAATGAGCAGTTCTTC

j_call: TRBJ1-1
v_call: TRBV28
clone_size: -
d_call: -
cdr3_aa: CASFTTGGPEAFF
cdr3_nt: TGTGCCAGCTTCACCACGGGTGGCCCTGAAGCTTTCTTT

j_call: TRBJ2-7
v_call: TRBV7-3
clone_size: -
d_call: -
cdr3_aa: CASSGGNAGYEQYF
cdr3_nt: TGTGCCAGCAGCGGGGGCAACGCAGGCTACGAGCAGTACTTC

j_call: TRBJ1-3
v_call: TRBV5-4
clone_size: -
d_call: -
cdr3_aa: CASRGEGTGNTIYF
cdr3_nt: TGTGCCAGCAGAGGGGAGGGGACGGGAAACACCATATATTTT

j_call: TRBJ1-2
v_call: TRBV5-6
clone_size: -
d_call: TRBD1
cdr3_aa: CASSKRGTGGERNYGYTF
cdr3_nt: TGTGCCAGCAGCAAGAGAGGGACAGGGGGCGAGAGGAACTATGGCTACACCTTC

j_call: TRBJ1-5
v_call: TRBV19
clone_size: -
d_call: -
cdr3_aa: CASSMTAYSNQPQHF
cdr3_nt: TGTGCCAGTAGTATGACAGCGTATAGCAATCAGCCCCAGCATTTT

j_call: TRBJ2-5
v_call: TRBV6-6
clone_size: -
d_call: -
cdr3_aa: CASSYDIIQETQYF
cdr3_nt: TGTGCCAGCAGTTATGACATTATTCAAGAGACCCAGTACTTC

j_call: TRBJ2-7
v_call: TRBV7-2
clone_size: -
d_call: -
cdr3_aa: CASSSPWPQYF
cdr3_nt: TGTGCCAGCAGCTCGCCCTGGCCTCAGTACTTC

j_call: TRBJ1-2
v_call: TRBV12-3/TRBV12-4
clone_size: few
d_call: TRBD1
cdr3_aa: CASRPGTANGYTF
cdr3_nt: TGTGCCAGCAGACCCGGGACAGCGAATGGCTACACCTTC

j_call: TRBJ1-1
v_call: TRBV7-8
clone_size: -
d_call: TRBD1
cdr3_aa: CASSSTGGLNTEAFF
cdr3_nt: TGTGCCAGCAGTTCTACAGGGGGCCTGAACACTGAAGCTTTCTTT

j_call: TRBJ1-2
v_call: TRBV28
clone_size: few
d_call: TRBD1
cdr3_aa: CASSQRQGAEYGYTF
cdr3_nt: TGTGCCAGCAGCCAGCGACAGGGGGCGGAATATGGCTACACCTTC

j_call: TRBJ2-7
v_call: TRBV6-6
clone_size: -
d_call: -
cdr3_aa: CASSYRGSYEQYF
cdr3_nt: TGTGCCAGCAGTTACCGTGGCAGCTACGAGCAGTACTTC

j_call: TRBJ2-7
v_call: TRBV29-1
clone_size: -
d_call: TRBD1
cdr3_aa: CSVVRTGGSYEQYF
cdr3_nt: TGCAGCGTTGTACGGACAGGGGGTAGCTACGAGCAGTACTTC

j_call: TRBJ1-2
v_call: TRBV18
clone_size: few
d_call: TRBD1
cdr3_aa: CASSRTGEYGYTF
cdr3_nt: TGTGCCAGCTCCCGGACAGGGGAATATGGCTACACCTTC

j_call: TRBJ1-1
v_call: TRBV5-4
clone_size: -
d_call: TRBD1
cdr3_aa: CASSLEGQGYTEAFF
cdr3_nt: TGTGCCAGCAGCTTGGAAGGACAGGGCTACACTGAAGCTTTCTTT

j_call: TRBJ2-5
v_call: TRBV5-1
clone_size: -
d_call: -
cdr3_aa: CASSLAPYARGIQETQYF
cdr3_nt: TGCGCCAGCAGCTTGGCCCCTTATGCGCGGGGCATCCAAGAGACCCAGTACTTC

j_call: TRBJ1-6
v_call: TRBV7-3
clone_size: -
d_call: -
cdr3_aa: CASSQSGGARSPLHF
cdr3_nt: TGTGCCAGCAGCCAAAGTGGCGGAGCCCGATCACCCCTCCACTTT

j_call: TRBJ1-2
v_call: TRBV20-1
clone_size: -
d_call: -
cdr3_aa: CSAPDSYGYTF
cdr3_nt: TGCAGTGCTCCTGACAGCTATGGCTACACCTTC

j_call: TRBJ2-5
v_call: TRBV2
clone_size: once
d_call: TRBD1
cdr3_aa: CASSEFTGGWETQYF
cdr3_nt: TGTGCCAGCAGTGAATTTACAGGGGGCTGGGAGACCCAGTACTTC

j_call: TRBJ1-6
v_call: TRBV7-2
clone_size: -
d_call: -
cdr3_aa: CASSLVGAHSPLHF
cdr3_nt: TGTGCCAGCAGCTTAGTGGGGGCACATTCACCCCTCCACTTT

j_call: TRBJ2-7
v_call: TRBV11-2
clone_size: -
d_call: TRBD1
cdr3_aa: CASSATQGPHEQYF
cdr3_nt: TGTGCCAGCAGCGCCACACAGGGGCCTCACGAGCAGTACTTC

j_call: TRBJ1-2
v_call: TRBV13
clone_size: -
d_call: TRBD1
cdr3_aa: CASSTRQGRGYGYTF
cdr3_nt: TGTGCCAGCAGCACTCGACAGGGGCGAGGCTATGGCTACACCTTC

j_call: TRBJ1-2
v_call: TRBV10-2
clone_size: -
d_call: -
cdr3_aa: CASSVGRVGDYGYTF
cdr3_nt: TGCGCCAGCAGTGTAGGACGAGTGGGAGACTATGGCTACACCTTC

j_call: TRBJ1-2
v_call: TRBV9
clone_size: few
d_call: -
cdr3_aa: CASSVGQSSNYGYTF
cdr3_nt: TGTGCCAGCAGCGTAGGACAGTCCTCTAACTATGGCTACACCTTC

j_call: TRBJ1-1
v_call: TRBV5-6
clone_size: -
d_call: -
cdr3_aa: CASSLADTANTEAFF
cdr3_nt: TGTGCCAGCAGCTTGGCCGACACAGCGAACACTGAAGCTTTCTTT